The 31 T cell receptor beta chains presented below share a single source sample, sequenced in a study of blood T cell repertoires in COVID-19. This table comes from immunoSEQ multiplex PCR, and its TCRdb copy is limited to in-frame clones, with some not included. The sample shows 70,000 to 75,000 clones, roughly 78% of them seen only once. Material: peripheral blood. The receptors stem from a man in his sixties with active or convalescent COVID-19.

The genes are TRBV6-6 and TRBJ2-5; 9 positions match TRBD2. This CDR3 is 13 amino acids long. From germline, CDR1 is MNHNY and CDR2 SVGAGI (reference sequence). J gave up 2 bases and V 7 bases, and 2 bases lay outside the gene matches. The CDR3 here is CASTGLAQETQYF. Here the CDR3 DNA reads TGTGCCAGCACCGGACTAGCGCAAGAGACCCAGTACTTC.

This chain joins TRBV6-4 and TRBJ1-4; D gene unclear. The CDR3 is 13 amino acids. Trimming removed 4 bases from V and 7 bases from J, with 10 bases in between. Germline loops: CDR1 MRHNA, CDR2 SNTAGT. The CDR3: CASSVEEGEKLFF. CDR3 sequence (DNA): TGTGCCAGCAGTGTTGAGGAGGGTGAAAAACTGTTTTTT.

The V and J genes are TRBV7-9 and TRBJ2-2; 9 bases fit TRBD1. Germline CDR1 reads SEHNR; CDR2 reads FQNEAQ (reference sequence). This CDR3 has 16 residues. V lost 3 bases and J lost 6; bases outside the gene matches: 8. As DNA, the CDR3 is TGTGCCAGCAGCTTCTGGGACAGGGATTTTTCCGGGGAGCTGTTTTTT. Its protein product is CASSFWDRDFSGELFF.

The chain uses TRBV25-1 and TRBJ1-6; the match to TRBD1 covers 9 bases. This CDR3 is 15 amino acids long. Losses at the gene ends were 1 base for V and 8 bases for J; bases not matched to a gene: 3. CDR1 and CDR2 (germline): MGHDK, SYGVNS. Written as DNA, the CDR3 is TGTGCCAGCAGTGAATTGGGGACAGGGTATTCACCCCTCCACTTT. It codes for CASSELGTGYSPLHF.

This clone has only one observation. This chain joins TRBV6-1 and TRBJ2-1; 11 positions match TRBD2. The CDR3 is 15 amino acids. Germline CDR1 MNHNS, CDR2 SASEGT. V lost 6 bases, J lost 4 bases, and 5 bases stayed unmatched. The CDR3 is CASRDTSGGYNEQFF. CDR3 DNA sequence: TGTGCCAGCAGGGACACTAGCGGGGGTTACAATGAGCAGTTCTTC.

The chain is built from TRBV7-9 and TRBJ2-1; 9 bases line up with TRBD1. Germline CDR1 is SEHNR and CDR2 is FQNEAQ (reference sequence). The CDR3 consists of 16 residues. Trimming cost V 7 bases and J 6 bases; bases outside gene matches: 13. DNA of the CDR3: TGTGCCAGCAACCCAACCGGGACAGGGATTTTCAATGAGCAGTTCTTC. Protein product: CASNPTGTGIFNEQFF.

The chain joins TRBV4-2 to TRBJ2-1; D call uncertain. The CDR3 extends over 16 amino acids. Germline values: CDR1 LGHNA, CDR2 YNFKEQ. V gave up 1 base and J gave up 0 bases, with 10 bases separating them. The CDR3 here is CASSQASSVSYNEQFF. As DNA, the CDR3 is TGTGCCAGCAGCCAAGCTTCGAGCGTCTCCTACAATGAGCAGTTCTTC.

This chain joins TRBV2 and TRBJ2-5; D is possibly TRBD1 (6 bases). CDR1 and CDR2 (germline): SNHLY, FYNNEI. The V end was cut by 3 bases, the J end by 5 bases, with 13 bases between. This CDR3 has 14 amino acids. In DNA form, the CDR3 reads TGTGCCAGCAGTGACCGCTCAGGGGTCGAGACCCAGTACTTC. Translated: CASSDRSGVETQYF.

The chain employs TRBV2 and TRBJ2-1; 9 positions match TRBD1. The CDR3 extends over 15 amino acids. Per germline, CDR1 SNHLY and CDR2 FYNNEI. The V gene end was trimmed by 8 bases and the J gene end by 2 bases; junction bases not matched to a gene: 7. CDR3 sequence (DNA): TGTGCCAGCGGGGCTAGGACAGGGGCCTACAATGAGCAGTTCTTC. This codes for CASGARTGAYNEQFF. The variable domain in full, completed from reference TRBV2 and TRBJ2-1, reads EPEVTQTPSHQVTQMGQEVILRCVPISNHLYFYWYRQILGQKVEFLVSFYNNEISEKSEIFDDQFSVERPDGSNFTLKIRSTKLEDSAMYFCASGARTGAYNEQFFGPGTRLTVL.

This sequence joins TRBV11-3 and TRBJ2-5, with TRBD1 as a possible D gene (5 bases). The CDR3 totals 16 residues. From germline, CDR1 is SGHNT and CDR2 YENEEA. V dropped 1 base and J dropped 5 bases, with 17 bases sitting between them. CDR3 nucleotides: TGTGCCAGCAGCTTAGGGGCAGGGAACGCCGGGGAGACCCAGTACTTC. This encodes CASSLGAGNAGETQYF.

This rearrangement joins TRBV4-1 to TRBJ1-5; a weak D match, TRBD1 (5 bases). The V and J ends lost 3 bases and 1 base respectively, with 25 bases between them. CDR1 is MGHRA, CDR2 YSYEKL, per germline. The CDR3 spans 20 residues. The CDR3 spells CASSQSFRGGVGVSNQPQHF. The CDR3, as DNA: TGCGCCAGCAGCCAGTCATTCCGGGGAGGGGTCGGAGTGAGCAATCAGCCCCAGCATTTT.

CDR3 in DNA: TGCGCCAGCAGCTTGGCTTCTGGGACTAGCGGGGGGGCAGATACGCAGTATTTT. Encoded protein: CASSLASGTSGGADTQYF. The chain couples TRBV5-1 to TRBJ2-3, with TRBD2 matching over 16 bases. The CDR3 contains 18 residues. From germline, CDR1 is SGHRS and CDR2 YFSETQ. With 0 bases clipped from V and 4 bases from J, the junction kept 5 bases outside the gene matches. The complete variable domain, with remaining parts taken from reference TRBV5-1 and TRBJ2-3, reads KAGVTQTPRYLIKTRGQQVTLSCSPISGHRSVSWYQQTPGQGLQFLFEYFSETQRNKGNFPGRFSGRQFSNSRSEMNVSTLELGDSALYLCASSLASGTSGGADTQYFGPGTRLTVL.

This clone was found a few times. V is TRBV24-1 and J is TRBJ2-5, with D perhaps matching TRBD2 (6 bases). The CDR3 extends over 16 amino acids. CDR1 and CDR2 (germline): KGHDR, SFDVKD. Deletions cut 1 base from V and 2 bases from J, with 13 bases between. CDR3 nucleotides: TGTGCCACCAGTGATTTCGAAGCTAGCGATCAAGAGACCCAGTACTTC. Translated, it gives CATSDFEASDQETQYF.

This chain connects TRBV28 to TRBJ2-5; 11 nucleotides agree with TRBD2. CDR1 and CDR2 from the germline V gene are MDHEN and SYDVKM. Trimming at V came to 8 bases and at J to 2 bases, leaving 7 bases not matched to a gene. This CDR3 is built from 15 residues. CDR3 sequence: CASSLTSGGQETQYF. The CDR3 nucleotides read TGTGCCAGCTCCCTAACTAGCGGGGGACAAGAGACCCAGTACTTC.

This chain uses TRBV5-4 with TRBJ2-3, with D tentatively TRBD2 (7 bases). V lost 3 bases to trimming and J lost 1 base, with 18 bases between them. Per germline, CDR1 SGHNT and CDR2 YYREEE (reference sequence). The CDR3 runs to 17 residues. This CDR3 reads CASSYTLLGGRTDTQYF. The CDR3 nucleotides read TGTGCCAGCAGCTATACATTGCTCGGGGGGCGCACAGATACGCAGTATTTT.

This clone has only one observation. The rearrangement joins TRBV23-1 to TRBJ2-7, with 7 bases identical to TRBD1. TRBV23-1 is noted as an ORF with a role that remains uncertain. J gave up 5 bases and V 3 bases, and 10 bases lay outside the gene matches. The CDR3 consists of 15 residues. The CDR3 nucleotides are TGCGCCAGCAGTCATCCCGACAGGGAATCCGACGAGCAGTACTTC. It is translated as CASSHPDRESDEQYF.

The rearrangement uses TRBV6-1 and TRBJ2-7; no clear D. The CDR3 is 13 amino acids. CDR1 is MNHNS, CDR2 SASEGT, per germline. Trimming cost V 3 bases and J 2 bases, with 8 bases left between them. CDR3 nucleotide sequence: TGTGCCAGCAGTGATAGCCCTACCTACGAGCAGTACTTC. Translating gives CASSDSPTYEQYF.

This clone was picked up one time. This chain links TRBV6-5 with TRBJ1-1; D uncertain. V lost 0 bases, J lost 0 bases, and 2 bases lay in between. CDR1 is MNHEY, CDR2 SVGAGI, per germline. CDR3 length: 13 residues. The CDR3: CASSYSVNTEAFF. As DNA, the CDR3 is TGTGCCAGCAGTTACTCCGTGAACACTGAAGCTTTCTTT.

This clone is a singleton in its sample. This sequence joins TRBV5-5 and TRBJ1-2; maybe TRBD1 (5 bases). The germline gives CDR1 SGHKS, CDR2 YYEKEE (reference sequence). Trimming shortened V by 3 bases and J by 12 bases, and 21 bases separated the two germline ends. The CDR3 runs 14 residues. CDR3 nucleotides: TGTGCCAGCAGCTCGGGGGTCTCCAGGACCTTCCACACCTTC. Amino acids: CASSSGVSRTFHTF.

This chain connects TRBV15 to TRBJ2-1; tentatively, D is TRBD1 (5 bases). This CDR3 is 13 amino acids long. Germline loops: CDR1 LNHNV, CDR2 YYDKDF (reference sequence). V dropped 8 bases and J dropped 8 bases, with 16 bases sitting between them. CDR3 DNA sequence: TGTGCCACCGCCCACGGCAGGGTCTATGAGCAGTTCTTC. Residues: CATAHGRVYEQFF.

This sequence joins TRBV16 and TRBJ1-5; D is possibly TRBD1 (5 bases). The germline V and J ends were trimmed by 3 bases and 4 bases, with 16 bases remaining between them. CDR1 and CDR2 (germline): KGHSY, FQNENV. CDR3 length equals 16 residues. The CDR3 coding sequence is TGTGCCAGCAGCCACTTACGGGGGACTGATAATCAGCCCCAGCATTTT. Its translation is CASSHLRGTDNQPQHF.

This sequence joins TRBV7-9 and TRBJ2-7; weak D call: TRBD2 (5 bases). Trimming cost V 5 bases and J 6 bases, with 14 bases left between them. The CDR3 extends over 13 amino acids. Germline assignment: CDR1 SEHNR and CDR2 FQNEAQ (reference sequence). The DNA for the CDR3 is TGTGCCAGCAGCCGGGGAGTAACGGCCGAGCAGTACTTC. It is translated as CASSRGVTAEQYF.

The chain couples TRBV3-1 (or the pseudogene TRBV3-2) to TRBJ1-2, with 7 bases identical to TRBD1. J gave up 7 bases and V 6 bases, and 8 bases lay outside the gene matches. Per germline, CDR1 LGHDT and CDR2 YNNKEL (reference sequence). CDR3 size: 13 residues. As DNA, the CDR3 is TGTGCCAGCAGTCTTAGGGGGCGGCGTGGCTACACCTTC. Translating gives CASSLRGRRGYTF.

The chain is built from TRBV2 and TRBJ1-6, with 8 bases matching TRBD1. The CDR3 runs to 15 residues. Germline lookup yields CDR1 SNHLY and CDR2 FYNNEI. J gave up 7 bases and V 8 bases, and 10 bases lay outside the gene matches. The CDR3 DNA is TGTGCCAGCCTCTTTCAGGGGGCAAAAAATTCACCCCTCCACTTT. It codes for CASLFQGAKNSPLHF.

V gene TRBV6-1 combines with J gene TRBJ1-1; D gene uncertain. There are 14 residues in the CDR3. Germline lookup yields CDR1 MNHNS and CDR2 SASEGT. V gave up 0 bases and J gave up 0 bases, with 5 bases separating them. CDR3: CASSEAGLNTEAFF. DNA for the CDR3: TGTGCCAGCAGTGAAGCGGGCCTGAACACTGAAGCTTTCTTT.

This sequence joins TRBV19 and TRBJ1-3; a possible D gene is TRBD1 (6 bases). This CDR3 has 15 residues. The V gene lost 7 bases and the J gene lost 0 bases, with 13 bases spanning the gap. The germline CDR1 and CDR2 sequences are LNHDA and SQIVND (reference sequence). CDR3 sequence (DNA): TGTGCCAGTACTACAGGACAGCGCTCTGGAAACACCATATATTTT. Amino acid sequence: CASTTGQRSGNTIYF.

This rearrangement joins TRBV11-2 to TRBJ2-1, with TRBD2 matching over 8 bases. Germline CDR1 SGHAT, CDR2 FQNNGV. After removal of 4 bases from V and 9 bases from J, the junction contained 8 bases not matched to a gene. The CDR3 has 14 residues. The CDR3, as DNA: TGTGCCAGCAGCTGGGGACTAGAGGTTGGTGAGCAGTTCTTC. Its translation is CASSWGLEVGEQFF.

The chain carries TRBV5-1 and TRBJ2-2; tentative D call: TRBD1 (6 bases). The CDR3 length is 14 residues. Between the trimmed V and J ends, which lost 2 bases and 1 base, there was a span of 6 bases. Looked up from germline, CDR1 is SGHRS and CDR2 is YFSETQ. The CDR3 is CASSLGGNTGELFF. In DNA form, the CDR3 reads TGCGCCAGCAGCTTAGGGGGGAACACCGGGGAGCTGTTTTTT.

The chain has TRBV7-3 and TRBJ2-1; 11 positions match TRBD2. The CDR3 spans 15 residues. J gave up 10 bases and V 2 bases, and 7 bases lay outside the gene matches. Germline V gives CDR1 SGHTA, CDR2 FQGTGA. The CDR3 sequence is CASSLVAGGPGEQFF. CDR3 in DNA: TGTGCCAGCAGCTTAGTAGCGGGGGGGCCGGGAGAGCAGTTCTTC.

The DNA of the CDR3 is TGTGCCAGCAGTCAATCCCAGGGGGCAGACACTGAAGCTTTCTTT. It codes for CASSQSQGADTEAFF. The chain couples TRBV6-6 to TRBJ1-1; 8 bases agree with TRBD1. V was pared by 5 bases and J by 3 bases, with 8 bases of the junction left unmatched. Germline CDR1 reads MNHNY; CDR2 reads SVGAGI (reference sequence). This CDR3 region has 15 residues.

The chain couples TRBV9 to TRBJ2-7, with a possible D match to TRBD1 (6 bases). The germline V gene has CDR1 SGDLS and CDR2 YYNGEE. The CDR3 totals 15 residues. The germline V and J ends were trimmed by 0 bases and 6 bases, with 16 bases remaining between them. CDR3 protein: CASSVDGRGMGEQYF. DNA for the CDR3: TGTGCCAGCAGCGTAGATGGTAGGGGGATGGGCGAGCAGTACTTC.